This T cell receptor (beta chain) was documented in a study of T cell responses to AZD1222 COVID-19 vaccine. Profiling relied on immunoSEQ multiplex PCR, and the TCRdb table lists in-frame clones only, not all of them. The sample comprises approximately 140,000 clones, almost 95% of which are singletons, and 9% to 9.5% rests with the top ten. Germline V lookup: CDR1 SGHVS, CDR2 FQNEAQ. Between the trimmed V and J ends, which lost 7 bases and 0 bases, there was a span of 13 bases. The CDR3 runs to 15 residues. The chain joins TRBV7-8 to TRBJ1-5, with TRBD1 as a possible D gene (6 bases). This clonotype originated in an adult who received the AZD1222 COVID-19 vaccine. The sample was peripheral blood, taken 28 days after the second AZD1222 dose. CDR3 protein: CASTAGQFSNQPQHF. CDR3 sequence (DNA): TGTGCCAGCACCGCCGGACAGTTTAGCAATCAGCCCCAGCATTTT.